This TCR beta chain was found in a study of T cells in narcolepsy. Background on the study: Donors had narcolepsy type 1 or type 2, or were healthy controls.

Produced via immunoSEQ multiplex PCR; TCRdb's table is partial and in-frame only. The sample lists about 20,000 clones, over 80% occurring once. Study results and limitations: No autoreactive T cell clone sequences appeared in some memory CD4+ repertoires.

Germline CDR1 reads MNHNS; CDR2 reads SASEGT. There are 13 residues in the CDR3. V was trimmed by 2 bases and J by 5 bases, leaving 9 bases between them. Remarks on this clone: Its antigen remains unknown.

The sample taken for sequencing was memory (CD45RA-) CD4+ T cells from blood. J is TRBJ1-2 and V is TRBV6-1; maybe TRBD1 (5 bases). The clonotype originates from a human donor in good health. As DNA, the CDR3 is TGTGCCAGCAGTGAAATAGGGGTTTATGGCTACACCTTC. Translation: CASSEIGVYGYTF.